These T cell receptor beta chains were read from a single sample in a study of naive and memory T cell subsets. Each CDR3 protein is one row after TCRdb ran MiXCR on the UMI-ligation and nested PCR reads. The repertoire holds 85,000 to 130,000 distinct CDR3 sequences, with 13% to 15% as singletons. Sequenced input: naive CD8+ T cells from blood. These receptors all come from a human donor in good health. Both conserved end residues are part of each CDR3. The D gene is left open where the match is weak. Rows give clone size only sometimes, using once, few, many, or a class for an expanded clone.

D gene,clone size,J gene,V gene,CDR3 protein,CDR3 DNA
.,.,TRBJ2-2,TRBV20-1,CSAPAATGELFF,TGCAGTGCCCCGGCGGCGACCGGGGAGCTGTTTTTT
TRBD1,.,TRBJ1-2,TRBV7-9,CASSSAGTGSNYGYTF,TGTGCCAGCAGCTCCGCCGGGACAGGGTCCAACTATGGCTACACCTTC
.,few,TRBJ2-7,TRBV4-1,CASSQEVTYEQYF,TGCGCCAGCAGCCAAGAGGTGACCTACGAGCAGTACTTC
.,few,TRBJ2-3,TRBV12-3/TRBV12-4,CASSRTVTDTQYF,TGTGCCAGCAGCCGGACTGTCACAGATACGCAGTATTTT
.,few,TRBJ2-7,TRBV6-2/TRBV6-3,CASSPTSRDWDEQYF,TGTGCCAGCAGCCCTACCTCGAGGGATTGGGACGAGCAGTACTTC
.,.,TRBJ1-1,TRBV24-1,CATSDSSMNTEAFF,TGTGCCACGAGTGACAGTAGCATGAACACTGAAGCTTTCTTT
.,.,TRBJ2-1,TRBV4-3,CASSQYRGAYNEQFF,TGCGCCAGCAGCCAGTATAGGGGGGCCTACAATGAGCAGTTCTTC
.,.,TRBJ2-7,TRBV6-2/TRBV6-3,CASAPTLGLFHEQYF,TGTGCCAGCGCCCCTACCCTGGGCCTTTTCCACGAGCAGTACTTC
.,.,TRBJ2-5,TRBV13,CASSLPAEEETQYF,TGTGCCAGCAGCTTACCAGCGGAGGAGGAGACCCAGTACTTC
TRBD1,many,TRBJ2-2,TRBV6-5,CASSWTGSHTGELFF,TGTGCCAGCAGTTGGACAGGGAGTCACACCGGGGAGCTGTTTTTT
.,few,TRBJ2-3,TRBV7-9,CASSLVGPGEQVADTQYF,TGTGCCAGCAGCTTAGTAGGGCCGGGAGAACAGGTTGCAGATACGCAGTATTTT
.,.,TRBJ2-3,TRBV9,CASSVSGAETDTQYF,TGCGCCAGCAGCGTTTCGGGGGCCGAAACAGATACGCAGTATTTT
.,few,TRBJ1-1,TRBV7-9,CASSQTMNTEAFF,TGTGCCAGCAGCCAGACCATGAACACTGAAGCTTTCTTT
.,.,TRBJ2-5,TRBV28,CASSPLRDPVLRARGGDQYF,.
TRBD2,few,TRBJ2-1,TRBV30,CAWSIKPGLAGGGEQFF,TGTGCCTGGAGTATAAAACCGGGACTAGCGGGAGGGGGCGAGCAGTTCTTC
.,few,TRBJ2-7,TRBV5-6,CASSAADYEQYF,TGTGCCAGCAGCGCGGCGGACTACGAGCAGTACTTC
.,few,TRBJ2-3,TRBV27,CASSLVRRDGADTQYF,TGTGCCAGCAGTTTAGTGCGGCGGGATGGCGCGGATACGCAGTATTTT
TRBD2,few,TRBJ2-1,TRBV27,CASTPGGGASSYNEQFF,TGTGCCAGCACCCCCGGGGGGGGGGCAAGCTCCTACAATGAGCAGTTCTTC
TRBD1,few,TRBJ1-2,TRBV5-1,CASSLAGGRGYTF,TGCGCCAGCAGCTTGGCAGGGGGCCGCGGCTACACCTTC
TRBD2,.,TRBJ2-1,TRBV12-3/TRBV12-4,CASSLPGGQGNEQFF,TGTGCCAGCAGTCTCCCGGGGGGGCAGGGAAATGAGCAGTTCTTC
TRBD1,.,TRBJ2-7,TRBV5-1,CASSLQGGYEQYF,TGCGCCAGCAGCTTACAGGGGGGCTACGAGCAGTACTTC
TRBD1,.,TRBJ1-5,TRBV4-2,CASSQGTGDYSNQPQHF,TGTGCCAGCAGCCAAGGGACAGGTGATTATAGCAATCAGCCCCAGCATTTT
.,.,TRBJ2-1,TRBV3-1,CASSQAGASSYNEQFF,TGTGCCAGCAGCCAAGCCGGGGCAAGCTCCTACAATGAGCAGTTCTTC
.,many,TRBJ2-7,TRBV20-1,CSARLTDPYEQYF,TGCAGTGCTAGACTTACTGACCCCTACGAGCAGTACTTC
.,few,TRBJ1-2,TRBV13,CASSRTEDGYTF,TGTGCCAGCAGCCGAACGGAGGATGGCTACACCTTC
TRBD2,many,TRBJ2-3,TRBV4-2,CASSQEALAGVTDTQYF,TGTGCCAGCAGCCAAGAAGCTCTAGCGGGAGTCACAGATACGCAGTATTTT
TRBD1,many,TRBJ2-3,TRBV7-6,CASSPRQGASPDTQYF,TGTGCCAGCAGCCCGAGACAGGGGGCGTCCCCAGATACGCAGTATTTT
TRBD2,few,TRBJ2-1,TRBV2,CASSEARFGAGGPMSFYNEQFF,TGTGCCAGCAGTGAAGCCCGGTTCGGAGCGGGGGGGCCAATGAGTTTCTACAATGAGCAGTTCTTC
TRBD1,many,TRBJ2-3,TRBV24-1,CATSDLGWTGGRTDTQYF,TGTGCCACCAGTGATTTGGGCTGGACAGGGGGCCGCACAGATACGCAGTATTTT
.,.,TRBJ2-7,TRBV7-9,CASSPDGNEQYF,TGTGCCAGCAGCCCCGACGGGAACGAGCAGTACTTC
.,many,TRBJ2-1,TRBV7-9,CASSSVEAEQFF,TGTGCCAGCAGCTCTGTTGAGGCAGAGCAGTTCTTC
.,.,TRBJ2-1,TRBV12-3/TRBV12-4,CASSPPEARGGNEQFF,TGTGCCAGCAGTCCCCCGGAGGCCAGAGGGGGCAATGAGCAGTTCTTC
TRBD2,.,TRBJ2-1,TRBV6-2/TRBV6-3,CASSSGGPNNEQFF,TGTGCCAGCAGTAGCGGGGGGCCCAACAATGAGCAGTTCTTC
.,many,TRBJ2-7,TRBV2,CASSVSSYEQYF,TGTGCCAGCAGTGTTTCCAGCTACGAGCAGTACTTC
TRBD1,.,TRBJ1-1,TRBV5-1,CASSPPGQGNRNTEAFF,TGCGCCAGCAGCCCCCCGGGACAGGGCAATCGGAACACTGAAGCTTTCTTT
.,few,TRBJ1-6,TRBV28,CASSLWVGVLNSPLHF,TGTGCCAGCAGTTTATGGGTTGGAGTCCTAAATTCACCCCTCCACTTT
TRBD1,.,TRBJ1-2,TRBV7-9,CASSWTGVGYTF,TGTGCCAGCAGCTGGACAGGGGTCGGCTACACCTTC
.,few,TRBJ1-4,TRBV4-1,CASSQLDSNEKLFF,TGCGCCAGCAGCCAACTAGACAGTAATGAAAAACTGTTTTTT
.,.,TRBJ2-7,TRBV2,CASTWTSASYEQYF,TGTGCCAGCACTTGGACAAGCGCCTCCTACGAGCAGTACTTC
.,.,TRBJ2-7,TRBV6-5,CASSPTGSNTYEQYF,TGTGCCAGCAGTCCCACAGGGTCAAACACCTACGAGCAGTACTTC
TRBD2,few,TRBJ2-1,TRBV4-2,CASSQTSGRGYNEQFF,TGTGCCAGCAGCCAAACAAGCGGGAGAGGCTACAATGAGCAGTTCTTC
.,many,TRBJ2-7,TRBV4-2,CASSQDGHEQYF,TGTGCCAGCAGCCAAGACGGGCACGAGCAGTACTTC
.,few,TRBJ1-6,TRBV7-8,CASSLKPTQTSPLHF,TGTGCCAGCAGCCTTAAGCCAACCCAGACCTCACCCCTCCACTTT
TRBD2,.,TRBJ2-5,TRBV20-1,CSARRTSGGPRREQYF,TGCAGTGCCCGAAGGACTAGCGGGGGCCCTCGTCGGGAGCAGTACTTC
.,few,TRBJ1-2,TRBV10-3,CAISEWGEPNGYTF,TGTGCCATCAGTGAGTGGGGAGAACCCAATGGCTACACCTTC
TRBD1,few,TRBJ2-7,TRBV4-2,CASSQDRASSYEQYF,TGTGCCAGCAGCCAGGACAGGGCCTCTTCCTACGAGCAGTACTTC
TRBD2,.,TRBJ2-5,TRBV28,CASNPSGGSEETQYF,TGTGCCAGCAACCCTAGCGGGGGGTCCGAAGAGACCCAGTACTTC
.,many,TRBJ2-3,TRBV30,CAWSVLEARSDTQYF,TGTGCCTGGAGTGTACTGGAAGCCCGCTCAGATACGCAGTATTTT
.,few,TRBJ2-7,TRBV5-1,CASSPQTASRGLAFEQYF,TGCGCCAGCAGCCCACAAACCGCCTCGCGGGGGCTCGCCTTCGAGCAGTACTTC
.,.,TRBJ2-5,TRBV12-3/TRBV12-4,CASSLALAEKETQYF,TGTGCCAGCAGTTTAGCGCTTGCAGAGAAAGAGACCCAGTACTTC